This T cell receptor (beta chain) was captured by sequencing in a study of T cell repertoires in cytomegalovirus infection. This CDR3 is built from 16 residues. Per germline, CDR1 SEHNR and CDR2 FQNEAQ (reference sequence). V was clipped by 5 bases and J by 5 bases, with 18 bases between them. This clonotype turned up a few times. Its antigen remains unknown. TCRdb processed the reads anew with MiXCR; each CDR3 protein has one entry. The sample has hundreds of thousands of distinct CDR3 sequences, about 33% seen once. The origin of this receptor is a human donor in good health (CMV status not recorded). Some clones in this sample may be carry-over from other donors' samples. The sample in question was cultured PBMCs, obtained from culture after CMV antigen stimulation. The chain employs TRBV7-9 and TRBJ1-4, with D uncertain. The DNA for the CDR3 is TGTGCCAGCAGCGTTACTCTACCGCTTCTAAATGAAAAACTGTTTTTT. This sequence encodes CASSVTLPLLNEKLFF.